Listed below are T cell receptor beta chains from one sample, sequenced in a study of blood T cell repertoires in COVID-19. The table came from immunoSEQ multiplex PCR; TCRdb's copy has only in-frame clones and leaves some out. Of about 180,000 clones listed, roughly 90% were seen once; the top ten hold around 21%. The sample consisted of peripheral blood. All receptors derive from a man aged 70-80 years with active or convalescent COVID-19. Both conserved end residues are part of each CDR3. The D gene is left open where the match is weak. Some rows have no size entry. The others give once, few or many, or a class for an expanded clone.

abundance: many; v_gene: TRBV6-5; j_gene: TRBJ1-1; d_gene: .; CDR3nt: TGTGCCAGCAGTCTACAAGAGGACACTGAAGCTTTCTTT; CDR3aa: CASSLQEDTEAFF
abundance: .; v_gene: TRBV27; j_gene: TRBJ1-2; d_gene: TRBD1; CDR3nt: TGTGCCAGCAGTTACCGACAGGGGTCCGGGAACTATGGCTACACCTTC; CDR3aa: CASSYRQGSGNYGYTF
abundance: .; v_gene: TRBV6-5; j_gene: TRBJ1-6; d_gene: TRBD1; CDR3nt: TGTGCCAGCAGTTATACGGACAGGGTCTTGGGTTCACCCCTCCACTTT; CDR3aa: CASSYTDRVLGSPLHF
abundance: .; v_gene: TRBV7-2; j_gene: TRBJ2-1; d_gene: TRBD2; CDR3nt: TGTGCCAGCAACGAGCGGGAGGGCCGATTGGACAATGAGCAGTTCTTC; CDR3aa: CASNEREGRLDNEQFF
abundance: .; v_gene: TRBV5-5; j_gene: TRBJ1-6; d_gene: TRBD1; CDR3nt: TGTGCCAGCAGCTTGCGACAGGGAAGCCCTTCCAATAATTCACCCCTCCACTTT; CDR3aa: CASSLRQGSPSNNSPLHF
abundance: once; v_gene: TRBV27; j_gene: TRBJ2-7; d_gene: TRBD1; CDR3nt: TGTGCCAGCAGTAATTGGGACAGGGCTTACGAGCAGTACTTC; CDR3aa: CASSNWDRAYEQYF
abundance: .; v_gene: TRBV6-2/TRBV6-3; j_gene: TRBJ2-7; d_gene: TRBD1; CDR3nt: TGTGCCAGCAGTTACCCTCTCGGACAGGGGGATAGGAACGAGCAGTACTTC; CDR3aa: CASSYPLGQGDRNEQYF
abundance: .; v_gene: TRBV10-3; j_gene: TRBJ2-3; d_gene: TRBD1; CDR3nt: TGTGCCATCAGTGAAACCGGACAGGGCTATCCAGATACGCAGTATTTT; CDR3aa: CAISETGQGYPDTQYF
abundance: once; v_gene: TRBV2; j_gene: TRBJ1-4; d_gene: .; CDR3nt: TGTGCCAGCAGCACGGACAGTAATGGTAAACTGTTTTTT; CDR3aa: CASSTDSNGKLFF
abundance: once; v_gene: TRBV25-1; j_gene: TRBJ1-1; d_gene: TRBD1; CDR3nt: TGTGCCAGCAGTGATTACAGGGGTGAAGCTTTCTTT; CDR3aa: CASSDYRGEAFF
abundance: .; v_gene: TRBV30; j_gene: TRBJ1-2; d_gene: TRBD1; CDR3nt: TGTGCCTGGAGAGGGGACAGGTGGGACTATGGCTACACCTTC; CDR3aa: CAWRGDRWDYGYTF
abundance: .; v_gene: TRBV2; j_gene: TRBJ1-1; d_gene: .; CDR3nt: TGTGCCAGCAGTGAAGAGAGGAACACTGAAGCTTTCTTT; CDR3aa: CASSEERNTEAFF
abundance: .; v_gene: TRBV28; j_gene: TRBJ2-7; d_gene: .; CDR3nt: TGTGCCAGCAAGAAAGGTGGGGGGGCCGCTACCTTGAGATCCCCCTACGAGCAGTACTTC; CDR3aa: CASKKGGGAATLRSPYEQYF
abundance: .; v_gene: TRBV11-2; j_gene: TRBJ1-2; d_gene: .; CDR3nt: TGTGCCAGCAGCTTACCCCGGGGGGGGGCGTATGGCTACACCTTC; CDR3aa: CASSLPRGGAYGYTF
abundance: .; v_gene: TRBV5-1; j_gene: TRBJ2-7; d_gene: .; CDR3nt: TGCGCCAGCAGCCCTGCAAGACTACTCGAGCAGTACTTC; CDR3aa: CASSPARLLEQYF
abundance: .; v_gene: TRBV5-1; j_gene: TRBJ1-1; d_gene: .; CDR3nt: TGCGCCAGCAGCTTGGAGGGGCGCACTGAAGCTTTCTTT; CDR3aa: CASSLEGRTEAFF
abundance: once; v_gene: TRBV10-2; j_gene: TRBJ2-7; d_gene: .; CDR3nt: TGCGCCAGCAGTGAGGGCAGAAAGCAGTACTTC; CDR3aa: CASSEGRKQYF
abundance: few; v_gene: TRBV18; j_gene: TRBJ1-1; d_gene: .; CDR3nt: TGTGCCAGCTCACCACGCACAGCCAGCATGAACACTGAAGCTTTCTTT; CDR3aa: CASSPRTASMNTEAFF
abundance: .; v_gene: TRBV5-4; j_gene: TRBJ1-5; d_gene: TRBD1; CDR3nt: TGTGCCAGCAGCCGTGGGACAGGGGAGAATCAGCCCCAGCATTTT; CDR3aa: CASSRGTGENQPQHF
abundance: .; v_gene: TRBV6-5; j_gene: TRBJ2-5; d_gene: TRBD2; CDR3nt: TGTGCCAGCAGTTACCAGGGACTAGCGGGAGAGACCCAGTACTTC; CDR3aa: CASSYQGLAGETQYF
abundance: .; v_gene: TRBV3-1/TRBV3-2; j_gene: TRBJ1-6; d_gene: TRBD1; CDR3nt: TGTGCCAGCAGCCCTCCCGGGACAGGGTATAATTCACCCCTCCACTTT; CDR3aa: CASSPPGTGYNSPLHF
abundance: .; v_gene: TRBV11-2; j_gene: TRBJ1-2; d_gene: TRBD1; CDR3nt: TGTGCCAGCAGCGCAGAAGGGACAGGCCGGAGGGGCTACACCTTC; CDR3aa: CASSAEGTGRRGYTF
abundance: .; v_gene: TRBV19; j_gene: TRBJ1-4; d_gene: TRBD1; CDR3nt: TGTGCCAGTAGTAGAAGACAGGGAGATGAAAAACTGTTTTTT; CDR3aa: CASSRRQGDEKLFF
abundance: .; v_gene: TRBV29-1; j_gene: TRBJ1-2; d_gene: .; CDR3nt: TGCAGCGTTGTGGGACACCATGGCTACACCTTC; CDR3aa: CSVVGHHGYTF
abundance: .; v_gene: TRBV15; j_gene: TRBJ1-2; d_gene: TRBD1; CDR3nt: TGTGCCACCGTAACTGACAGGGCTGCTAACTATGGCTACACCTTC; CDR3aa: CATVTDRAANYGYTF
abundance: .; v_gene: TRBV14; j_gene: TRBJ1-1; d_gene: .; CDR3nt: TGTGCCAGCAGCCAAGAGGGGAGGGGGAACACTGAAGCTTTCTTT; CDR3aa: CASSQEGRGNTEAFF
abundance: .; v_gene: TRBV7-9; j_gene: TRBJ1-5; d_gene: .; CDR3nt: TGTGCCAGCAGCTTAGACGCGAATCAGCCCCAGCATTTT; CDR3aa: CASSLDANQPQHF
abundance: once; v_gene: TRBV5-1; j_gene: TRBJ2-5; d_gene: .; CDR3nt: TGCGCCAGCAGCTTGGGGGACAACCAAGAGACCCAGTACTTC; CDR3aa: CASSLGDNQETQYF
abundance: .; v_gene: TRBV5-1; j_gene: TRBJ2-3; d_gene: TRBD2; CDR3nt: TGCGCCAGCAGCCTTGGGACTAGCGGGAGTATAGATACGCAGTATTTT; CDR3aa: CASSLGTSGSIDTQYF
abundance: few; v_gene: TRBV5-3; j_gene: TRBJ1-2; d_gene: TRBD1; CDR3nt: TGTGCCAGAAGCCCCGGGGACAGTTCTAACTATGGCTACACCTTC; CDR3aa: CARSPGDSSNYGYTF
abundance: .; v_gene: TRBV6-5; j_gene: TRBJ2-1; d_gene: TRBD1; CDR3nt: TGTGCCAGCAGTTTGGGGGGACAGGGCTACAATGAGCAGTTCTTC; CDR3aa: CASSLGGQGYNEQFF
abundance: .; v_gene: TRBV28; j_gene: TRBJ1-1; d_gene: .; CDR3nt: TGTGCCACCATCGGCCTATCACAGGGAAGGGGCACTGAAGCTTTCTTT; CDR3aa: CATIGLSQGRGTEAFF
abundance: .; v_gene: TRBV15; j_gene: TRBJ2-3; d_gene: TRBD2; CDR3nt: TGTGCCACCAGCGCTCGACTAGCGGGGAACACAGATACGCAGTATTTT; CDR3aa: CATSARLAGNTDTQYF
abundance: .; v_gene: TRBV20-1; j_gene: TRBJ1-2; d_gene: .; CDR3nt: TGCAGTGCTGGAACAGGGTTTGGCTACACCTTC; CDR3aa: CSAGTGFGYTF
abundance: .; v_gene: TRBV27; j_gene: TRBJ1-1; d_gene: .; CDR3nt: TGTGCCAGCAGTGCGGAGGGACCCAACACTGAAGCTTTCTTT; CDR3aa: CASSAEGPNTEAFF
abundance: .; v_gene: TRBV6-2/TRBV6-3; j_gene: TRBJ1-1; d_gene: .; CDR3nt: TGTGCCAGCAGTTACTCGAAAGGCAGGGAATTTTCCAACACTGAAGCTTTCTTT; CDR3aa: CASSYSKGREFSNTEAFF
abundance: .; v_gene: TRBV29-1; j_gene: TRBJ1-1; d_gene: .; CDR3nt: TGCAGCCCTCTGAGGGGGGGGGCGCGGACTGAAGCTTTCTTT; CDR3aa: CSPLRGGARTEAFF
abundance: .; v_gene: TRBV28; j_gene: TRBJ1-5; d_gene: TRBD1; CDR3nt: TGTGCCAGCAACCCCCTCCCCAGGACAGGGGCTTTGAGTCAGCCCCAGCATTTT; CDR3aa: CASNPLPRTGALSQPQHF
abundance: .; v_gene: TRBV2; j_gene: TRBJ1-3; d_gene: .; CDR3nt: TGTGCCAGCATACACCACAGGGCGTCTGGAAACACCATATATTTT; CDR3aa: CASIHHRASGNTIYF
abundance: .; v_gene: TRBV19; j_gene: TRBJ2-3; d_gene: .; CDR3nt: TGTGCCAGTAGTATTCGGGATACGCAGTATTTT; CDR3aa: CASSIRDTQYF
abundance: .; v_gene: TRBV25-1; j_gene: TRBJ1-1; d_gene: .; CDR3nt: TGTGCCAGAAGCCCCTGGAACACTGAAGCTTTCTTT; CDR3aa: CARSPWNTEAFF
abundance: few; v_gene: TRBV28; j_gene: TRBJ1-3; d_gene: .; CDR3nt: TGTGCCAGCCAAGCGGGCTCAAACACCATATATTTT; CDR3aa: CASQAGSNTIYF
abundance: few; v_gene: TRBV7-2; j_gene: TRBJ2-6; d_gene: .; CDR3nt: TGTGCCAGCAGCCCACAGGGAACTGGGGCCAACGTCCTGACTTTC; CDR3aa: CASSPQGTGANVLTF
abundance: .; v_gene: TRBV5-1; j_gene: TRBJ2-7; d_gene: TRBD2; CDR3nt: TGCGCCAGCAGCGTGGGACTAGCGACCCCCTACGAGCAGTACTTC; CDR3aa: CASSVGLATPYEQYF
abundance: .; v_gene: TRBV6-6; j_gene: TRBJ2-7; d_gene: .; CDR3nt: TGTGCCAGCAGTTACTCCGGGATTCCATCCTACGAGCAGTACTTC; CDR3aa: CASSYSGIPSYEQYF
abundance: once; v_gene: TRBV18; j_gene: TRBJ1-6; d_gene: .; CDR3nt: TGTGCCACCTCACCGTCAGGGAATTCACCCCTCCACTTT; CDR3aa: CATSPSGNSPLHF
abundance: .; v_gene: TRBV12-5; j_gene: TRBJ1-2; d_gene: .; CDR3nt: TGTGCTAGTGGCCCGTTAGGGGGACATGGCTACACCTTC; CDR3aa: CASGPLGGHGYTF
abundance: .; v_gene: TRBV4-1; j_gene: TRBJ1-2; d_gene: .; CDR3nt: TGCGCCAGCAGCCAAGATCTCGCAGGAGGCAACTATGGCTACACCTTC; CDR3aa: CASSQDLAGGNYGYTF
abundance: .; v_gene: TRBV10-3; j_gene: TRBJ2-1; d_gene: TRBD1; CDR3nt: TGTGCCATCAGTGGAGGGACAGGGTTCGACAATGAGCAGTTCTTC; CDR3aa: CAISGGTGFDNEQFF